One and the same sample provided the 30 T cell receptor beta chains below, sequenced in a study of cytomegalovirus exposure and HLA in healthy donors (dated by TCRdb to about 2017). Library prep was done by the immunoSEQ multiplex PCR assay. For the multiplex PCR, a mixture combining 60 forward primers for TCR Vbeta segments and 13 reverse primers for TCR Jbeta segments was used. TCRdb holds this immuneACCESS table with in-frame rearrangements only. Some clones are missing; in checked studies, unresolved V genes explain under half, and the rest has no known cause. This sample has 150,000 to 200,000 clones in its table, and around 72% of those were observed once. Clones ranked in the top ten supply approximately 7.1% of the sample. The specimen sequenced was PBMCs. These receptors were collected from a man aged 35 to 55 in good health and CMV-seropositive.

The gene calls are TRBV11-2 and TRBJ2-3, with TRBD1 matching over 7 bases. The V segment lost 4 bases and the J segment 3 bases; nucleotides outside the gene matches: 7. The germline gives CDR1 SGHAT, CDR2 FQNNGV. The CDR3 extends over 15 amino acids. This CDR3 is CASSYRGLGTDTQYF. CDR3 DNA sequence: TGTGCCAGCAGCTACAGGGGATTAGGGACAGATACGCAGTATTTT. The full variable domain, its missing parts supplied by reference TRBV11-2 and TRBJ2-3, is EAGVAQSPRYKIIEKRQSVAFWCNPISGHATLYWYQQILGQGPKLLIQFQNNGVVDDSQLPKDRFSAERLKGVDSTLKIQPAKLEDSAVYLCASSYRGLGTDTQYFGPGTRLTVL.

V gene TRBV12-5 combines with J gene TRBJ2-1; maybe TRBD2 (5 bases). This CDR3 contains 15 residues. V gave up 3 bases and J gave up 5 bases, with 14 bases separating them. The germline gives CDR1 LGHNT, CDR2 FRNRAP. CDR3 amino acids: CASGLAVPLNNEQFF. The CDR3 DNA reads as TGTGCTAGTGGTTTAGCGGTACCCCTCAACAATGAGCAGTTCTTC.

The J gene is TRBJ2-1, the V gene TRBV9; TRBD1 might be the D (5 bases). This CDR3 contains 15 residues. V lost 4 bases and J lost 3, with 14 bases in between. The germline V gene encodes CDR1 SGDLS and CDR2 YYNGEE. DNA of the CDR3: TGTGCCAGCAGCCAGGATTCAGGGATCTACAATGAGCAGTTCTTC. It encodes CASSQDSGIYNEQFF.

This clone was counted a few times. Written as DNA, the CDR3 is TGCGCCAGCAGTCGCCCTAGGATCTACGAGCAGTACTTC. Residues: CASSRPRIYEQYF. The chain joins TRBV23-1 to TRBJ2-7; D is ambiguous. TRBV23-1 carries the ORF label, with uncertain function. The CDR3 is 13 amino acids. V was clipped by 4 bases and J by 3 bases, with 10 bases between them.

The chain is built from TRBV6-1 and TRBJ2-1; D is ambiguous. Trimming removed 2 bases from V and 9 bases from J, with 8 bases in between. The CDR3 is 12 residues long. CDR1 and CDR2 (germline): MNHNS, SASEGT. The CDR3 sequence is CASSERDSEQFF. Written as DNA, the CDR3 is TGTGCCAGCAGTGAACGTGATAGTGAGCAGTTCTTC.

The CDR3, as DNA: TGTGCCAGCAGTGAATCCCAGGGAAGTGGCGAGCAGTACTTC. Protein: CASSESQGSGEQYF. This chain connects TRBV6-1 to TRBJ2-7; possible D gene TRBD1, 5 bases. The CDR3 runs to 14 residues. Germline-derived CDR1 and CDR2 are MNHNS and SASEGT. V shed 2 bases and J shed 6 bases, with 14 bases lying between them.

The chain couples TRBV5-1 to TRBJ2-7; TRBD1 is a possible D gene (5 bases). Germline V gene lookup returns CDR1 SGHRS and CDR2 YFSETQ. Between the trimmed V and J ends, which lost 0 bases and 4 bases, there was a span of 11 bases. The CDR3 extends over 14 amino acids. The CDR3: CASSLVASGYEQYF. CDR3 DNA sequence: TGCGCCAGCAGCTTGGTTGCCTCAGGGTACGAGCAGTACTTC.

The CDR3 sequence is CASSSPRETSGGTTYNEQFF. In nucleotides, the CDR3 is TGTGCCAGCAGCTCTCCGAGGGAGACTAGCGGGGGGACTACATACAATGAGCAGTTCTTC. The chain links TRBV7-6 to TRBJ2-1; 13 nucleotides agree with TRBD2. The ends lost 4 bases at V and 4 bases at J; junction bases unmatched: 16. Germline values: CDR1 SGHVS, CDR2 FNYEAQ. The CDR3 runs to 20 residues. The full variable domain, with the rest looked up from reference TRBV7-6 and TRBJ2-1, is GAGVSQSPRYKVTKRGQDVALRCDPISGHVSLYWYRQALGQGPEFLTYFNYEAQQDKSGLPNDRFSAERPEGSISTLTIQRTEQRDSAMYRCASSSPRETSGGTTYNEQFFGPGTRLTVL.

The chain recombines TRBV6-5 with TRBJ2-5; maybe TRBD2 (5 bases). Germline lookup yields CDR1 MNHEY and CDR2 SVGAGI. Between the trimmed V and J ends, which lost 8 bases and 2 bases, there was a span of 15 bases. CDR3 length: 14 residues. The CDR3 here is CASSGYGEQETQYF. DNA of the CDR3: TGTGCCAGCTCGGGGTACGGGGAGCAAGAGACCCAGTACTTC.

The chain combines TRBV27 with TRBJ2-1, with 7 bases aligning to TRBD2. The germline V gene has CDR1 MNHEY and CDR2 SMNVEV (reference sequence). V lost 5 bases to trimming and J lost 7 bases; unmatched junction nucleotides: 11. This CDR3 region has 15 residues. The CDR3 DNA sequence: TGTGCCAGCAGTGATCCCGGGACTACTCCAAATGAGCAGTTCTTC. This translates into CASSDPGTTPNEQFF.

This chain links TRBV7-2 with TRBJ1-1, with D tentatively TRBD1 (6 bases). V was shortened by 4 bases and J by 8 bases, with 11 bases between the two germline ends. CDR1 is SGHTA, CDR2 FQGNSA, per germline. CDR3 length equals 12 residues. CDR3 nucleotides: TGTGCCAGCAGCTCAGGACAGATCGAAGCTTTCTTT. It encodes CASSSGQIEAFF. Filled out from reference TRBV7-2 and TRBJ1-1, the complete variable domain reads GAGVSQSPSNKVTEKGKDVELRCDPISGHTALYWYRQSLGQGLEFLIYFQGNSAPDKSGLPSDRFSAERTGGSVSTLTIQRTQQEDSAVYLCASSSGQIEAFFGQGTRLTVV.

V and J are TRBV7-2 and TRBJ2-7; maybe TRBD2 (6 bases). V lost 2 bases and J lost 9, with 17 bases in between. The CDR3 extends over 14 amino acids. CDR1 is SGHTA and CDR2 is FQGNSA in the germline V gene. Here the CDR3 DNA reads TGTGCCAGCAGCTTAAAGGGTGGGCCAGCGGGGCAGTACTTC. Translated, it gives CASSLKGGPAGQYF.

CDR3 in amino acids: CASSVTGVRGYTF. The CDR3 nucleotides read TGTGCCAGCAGCGTCACAGGGGTACGTGGCTACACCTTC. V gene TRBV5-4 combines with J gene TRBJ1-2; 7 bases align to TRBD1. V lost 4 bases to trimming and J lost 7 bases; unmatched junction nucleotides: 7. CDR1 and CDR2 (germline): SGHNT, YYREEE (reference sequence). The length of the CDR3 is 13 residues.

In this sample, this clone turned up a few times. The chain links TRBV5-1 to TRBJ1-2; the match to TRBD1 covers 9 bases. The CDR3 spans 14 residues. V gave up 4 bases and J gave up 7 bases; unmatched junction bases: 8. The germline V gene has CDR1 SGHRS and CDR2 YFSETQ. This chain's CDR3 is CASSTTGGAGGYTF. The CDR3 coding sequence is TGCGCCAGCAGCACAACAGGGGGCGCCGGTGGCTACACCTTC. The whole variable domain, filled in from reference TRBV5-1 and TRBJ1-2, reads KAGVTQTPRYLIKTRGQQVTLSCSPISGHRSVSWYQQTPGQGLQFLFEYFSETQRNKGNFPGRFSGRQFSNSRSEMNVSTLELGDSALYLCASSTTGGAGGYTFGSGTRLTVV.

The chain couples TRBV4-1 to TRBJ2-1; D ambiguous. The germline V and J ends were trimmed by 0 bases and 0 bases, with 12 bases remaining between them. Germline lookup yields CDR1 MGHRA and CDR2 YSYEKL. This CDR3 spans 17 amino acids. For the CDR3, the DNA is TGCGCCAGCAGCCAAGAACAGAGTGTTTTCTCCTACAATGAGCAGTTCTTC. Amino acid sequence: CASSQEQSVFSYNEQFF.

This clone was recorded once. The same CDR3 also results from other DNA sequences found in this sample. J is TRBJ2-7 and V is TRBV7-2; maybe TRBD1 (6 bases). Germline CDR1 and CDR2: SGHTA and FQGNSA. Trimming removed 1 base from V and 4 bases from J, with 8 bases in between. The CDR3 contains 13 residues. The CDR3 sequence: CASSLGTVYEQYF. The CDR3, as DNA: TGTGCCAGCAGCTTAGGGACAGTATACGAGCAGTACTTC.

The rearrangement uses TRBV19 and TRBJ2-7; weak D call: TRBD1 (5 bases). CDR3 length: 14 amino acids. V lost 3 bases to trimming and J lost 2 bases, with 11 bases between them. Per the germline V gene, CDR1 is LNHDA and CDR2 is SQIVND (reference sequence). The CDR3 region has the DNA TGTGCCAGTAGTATTAGGGGTATGCCCTACGAGCAGTACTTC. This translates into CASSIRGMPYEQYF.

The chain has TRBV27 and TRBJ2-1, with 16 positions matching TRBD2. This CDR3 has 20 amino acids. CDR1 is MNHEY and CDR2 is SMNVEV in the germline V gene (reference sequence). The junction had 13 bases not matched to a gene; V was cut back by 4 bases and J by 4 bases. The CDR3 spells CASSSPPGTSGGATYNEQFF. The CDR3 region has the DNA TGTGCCAGCAGTTCCCCACCCGGGACTAGCGGGGGGGCCACGTACAATGAGCAGTTCTTC.

The V call is TRBV7-2, the J call TRBJ2-3, with a weak D call TRBD2 (6 bases). This CDR3 is 12 amino acids long. V lost 5 bases and J 6 bases, leaving 9 bases between the germline ends. Germline assignment: CDR1 SGHTA and CDR2 FQGNSA. The CDR3 DNA sequence: TGTGCCAGCAGCCGGGCGGGGGATACGCAGTATTTT. As protein: CASSRAGDTQYF.

This chain joins TRBV27 and TRBJ2-3; D not resolved. Germline loops: CDR1 MNHEY, CDR2 SMNVEV (reference sequence). This CDR3 has 16 residues. V was pared by 4 bases and J by 0 bases, with 14 bases between. The chain's CDR3 is CASSSGWVASTDTQYF. The CDR3 DNA reads as TGTGCCAGCAGTTCCGGTTGGGTAGCCAGCACAGATACGCAGTATTTT.

This rearrangement joins TRBV9 to TRBJ2-2, with a weak D call TRBD1 (6 bases). The CDR3 has 16 residues. The V gene lost 4 bases and the J gene lost 0 bases, with 13 bases spanning the gap. Per germline, CDR1 SGDLS and CDR2 YYNGEE. The CDR3 DNA sequence: TGTGCCAGCAGCTCCCGACAGGATCCGAACACCGGGGAGCTGTTTTTT. Protein sequence: CASSSRQDPNTGELFF.

This clone was observed once. The chain combines TRBV7-8 with TRBJ1-4; D remains unclear. Germline V gives CDR1 SGHVS, CDR2 FQNEAQ. This CDR3 is built from 12 residues. V lost 2 bases and J lost 8, with 6 bases in between. CDR3 region: CASSLREEKLFF. CDR3 in DNA: TGTGCCAGCAGCTTAAGAGAGGAAAAACTGTTTTTT.

The J gene is TRBJ1-2, the V gene TRBV12-5, with 12 bases that match TRBD1. The CDR3 spans 15 residues. CDR1 LGHNT and CDR2 FRNRAP come from the germline V gene. The trim removed 5 bases at V and 5 bases at J, leaving 6 bases unmatched. DNA for the CDR3: TGTGCTAGTGGTATCGGGACAGGGGGCGCGTATGGCTACACCTTC. Its translation: CASGIGTGGAYGYTF.

V and J are TRBV7-3 and TRBJ2-1; D possibly corresponds to TRBD2 (6 bases). The CDR3 is 16 residues long. Trimming took off 5 bases at V and 5 bases at J, with 19 bases between the two ends. Germline V gene data show CDR1 as SGHTA and CDR2 as FQGTGA. The CDR3 bases are TGTGCCAGCAGCCCCTCTTTCGAGGGAGGCCACAATGAGCAGTTCTTC. It yields the protein CASSPSFEGGHNEQFF.

The V call is TRBV4-1, the J call TRBJ1-5; TRBD1 aligns across 7 bases. Germline V gene data show CDR1 as MGHRA and CDR2 as YSYEKL. The V and J ends lost 5 bases and 9 bases, in that order; junction bases with no gene match: 10. This CDR3 comprises 14 residues. The CDR3 bases are TGCGCCAGCAGCTGGGGGACAGACGGGGGGCCCCAGCATTTT. Protein sequence: CASSWGTDGGPQHF.

This clone was observed a handful of times. The J gene is TRBJ2-3, the V gene TRBV5-1, with TRBD1 matching over 10 bases. This CDR3 spans 16 amino acids. Germline-derived CDR1 and CDR2 are SGHRS and YFSETQ. V trimming: 0 bases; J trimming: 4 bases; junction bases outside the gene matches: 5. The CDR3 here is CASSLGTGTGADTQYF. Written as DNA, the CDR3 is TGCGCCAGCAGCTTGGGAACCGGGACAGGGGCAGATACGCAGTATTTT.

This clone turned up a few times. The chain joins TRBV5-4 to TRBJ1-2; possible D gene TRBD1, 5 bases. There are 14 residues in the CDR3. The germline V and J ends were trimmed by 3 bases and 4 bases, with 13 bases remaining between them. CDR1 is SGHNT and CDR2 is YYREEE in the germline V gene (reference sequence). The CDR3 DNA is TGTGCCAGCAGCTCAACGGGGGGATCCTATGGCTACACCTTC. It encodes CASSSTGGSYGYTF.

The chain has TRBV7-9 and TRBJ2-3, with D unresolved. The V gene's germline CDR1 is SEHNR and CDR2 FQNEAQ (reference sequence). The CDR3 length is 16 residues. V lost 5 bases and J lost 0, with 15 bases in between. As DNA, the CDR3 is TGTGCCAGCAGCCGCTCGGTCATTCCTAGCACAGATACGCAGTATTTT. This codes for CASSRSVIPSTDTQYF.

The chain carries TRBV27 and TRBJ1-2, with 8 bases fitting TRBD1. CDR1 and CDR2 (germline): MNHEY, SMNVEV (reference sequence). CDR3 size: 15 residues. Losses at the gene ends were 2 bases for V and 0 bases for J; bases not matched to a gene: 2. CDR3: CASSLQQGANYGYTF. The CDR3 bases are TGTGCCAGCAGTTTACAACAGGGGGCTAACTATGGCTACACCTTC.

The chain couples TRBV27 to TRBJ2-5; unclear D gene. The DNA end is more similar to TRBJ2-7, so the J call may be wrong. Germline CDR1 reads MNHEY; CDR2 reads SMNVEV (reference sequence). The CDR3 runs to 11 residues. The CDR3 DNA reads as TGTGCCAGCAGTTTGGGCTACGAGCAGTACTTC. Translating gives CASSLGYEQYF.